What follows are 18 T cell receptor beta chains derived from one specimen sequenced in a study of shared clonotypes between healthy human individuals. The table came from immunoSEQ multiplex PCR; TCRdb's copy has only in-frame clones and leaves some out. Of about 2 million clones listed, 95% are singletons. The sample was naive CD4+ T cells sorted from blood. Subset specified: CD45RA+ positively selected. Source of these receptors: a man aged 18 to 30 in good health.

This clone was seen only a few times. CDR3: CAWSPLRANTGELFF. The CDR3 nucleotides read TGTGCCTGGAGTCCACTACGGGCGAACACCGGGGAGCTGTTTTTT. The chain employs TRBV30 and TRBJ2-2; D is unclear. The germline V gene encodes CDR1 GTSNPN and CDR2 SVGIG (reference sequence). Between the trimmed V and J ends, which lost 2 bases and 0 bases, there was a span of 10 bases. This CDR3 region has 15 residues.

A few counts support this clone. V gene TRBV2 combines with J gene TRBJ2-3; a possible D gene is TRBD2 (5 bases). This CDR3 is 15 amino acids long. The ends were cut back, 6 bases at V and 6 bases at J, with 19 bases in the middle. CDR1 and CDR2 from the germline V gene are SNHLY and FYNNEI. CDR3 in DNA: TGTGCCAGCAGCCGTCTAGCCCCGCCAACGGATACGCAGTATTTT. Protein product: CASSRLAPPTDTQYF.

This clone was seen only a few times. The V and J genes are TRBV19 and TRBJ2-5; the D is unclear. The CDR3 spans 15 residues. CDR1 and CDR2 from the germline V gene are LNHDA and SQIVND (reference sequence). Trimming stripped 1 base from V and 2 bases from J, with 11 bases between. CDR3 in DNA: TGTGCCAGTAGTATAGTTTACGGTCCTCAAGAGACCCAGTACTTC. Translation: CASSIVYGPQETQYF.

This chain connects TRBV6-1 to TRBJ2-3; no firm D call. The ends were cut back, 6 bases at V and 4 bases at J, with 8 bases in the middle. Germline V gene lookup returns CDR1 MNHNS and CDR2 SASEGT. This CDR3 contains 12 residues. CDR3 in DNA: TGTGCCAGCAGATCCCCATCAGATACGCAGTATTTT. Amino acids: CASRSPSDTQYF.

This rearrangement joins TRBV6-5 to TRBJ2-1, with 11 nucleotides matching TRBD1. The CDR3 loop spans 15 amino acids. V shed 5 bases and J 9 bases; nucleotides not matched to a gene: 9. Germline CDR1 and CDR2: MNHEY and SVGAGI. Written as DNA, the CDR3 is TGTGCCAGCAGTCCAAGGACAGGGGGCCTCGGTGAGCAGTTCTTC. Encoded protein: CASSPRTGGLGEQFF.

The chain has TRBV7-2 and TRBJ1-2; TRBD1 agrees at 7 bases. V was pared by 3 bases and J by 3 bases, with 4 bases of the junction left unmatched. The germline V gene encodes CDR1 SGHTA and CDR2 FQGNSA. The CDR3 length is 14 residues. CDR3 protein: CASSLGQPYYGYTF. In nucleotides, the CDR3 is TGTGCCAGCAGCTTGGGACAGCCTTACTATGGCTACACCTTC. The complete variable domain, with remaining parts taken from reference TRBV7-2 and TRBJ1-2, reads GAGVSQSPSNKVTEKGKDVELRCDPISGHTALYWYRQSLGQGLEFLIYFQGNSAPDKSGLPSDRFSAERTGGSVSTLTIQRTQQEDSAVYLCASSLGQPYYGYTFGSGTRLTVV.

The chain combines TRBV19 with TRBJ1-6, with 7 bases aligning to TRBD1. Trimming took 5 bases from V and 8 from J; bases not matched to a gene: 9. Germline loops: CDR1 LNHDA, CDR2 SQIVND (reference sequence). The CDR3 is 15 amino acids. CDR3 in amino acids: CASSGDRAWDSPLHF. In DNA, the CDR3 is TGTGCCAGTAGTGGTGACAGGGCTTGGGATTCACCCCTCCACTTT.

Worth noting for this clone: In the same sample, other DNA sequences code for this CDR3. The chain has TRBV5-4 and TRBJ2-6; D gene unclear. Trimming shortened V by 2 bases and J by 1 base, and 7 bases separated the two germline ends. CDR3 length equals 15 residues. Germline V gene sequence: CDR1 SGHNT, CDR2 YYREEE (reference sequence). The CDR3, as DNA: TGTGCCAGCAGCTTAGGCGGTTCTGGGGCCAACGTCCTGACTTTC. It yields the protein CASSLGGSGANVLTF.

Note on this clone: Sequence at one end of the junction differs from germline and may be a read error. The chain employs TRBV7-7 and TRBJ2-1; D perhaps matches TRBD1 (7 bases). There are 15 residues in the CDR3. Looked up from germline, CDR1 is SSHAT and CDR2 is FNYEAQ (reference sequence). In DNA, the CDR3 is TGTGCTAGCAGCTTAGCCCAGGGGGGCTACAATGAGCAGTTCTTC. The encoded protein is CASSLAQGGYNEQFF. The full variable domain, its missing parts supplied by reference TRBV7-7 and TRBJ2-1, is GAGVSQSPRYKVTKRGQDVTLRCDPISSHATLYWYQQALGQGPEFLTYFNYEAQPDKSGLPSDRFSAERPEGSISTLTIQRTEQRDSAMYRCASSLAQGGYNEQFFGPGTRLTVL.

The rearrangement joins TRBV30 to TRBJ1-6; D gene unclear. This CDR3 spans 13 amino acids. V was clipped by 1 base and J by 8 bases, with 9 bases between them. Germline V gene sequence: CDR1 GTSNPN, CDR2 SVGIG (reference sequence). The CDR3: CAWSGRRDSPLHF. The CDR3 nucleotides read TGTGCCTGGAGTGGACGCCGGGATTCACCCCTCCACTTT.

The rearrangement links TRBV11-3 to TRBJ2-2, with 9 bases aligning to TRBD1. CDR1 and CDR2 from the germline V gene are SGHNT and YENEEA. The length of the CDR3 is 16 residues. The trim removed 5 bases at V and 5 bases at J, leaving 9 bases unmatched. The CDR3 is CASSLRDRVFTGELFF. As DNA, the CDR3 is TGTGCCAGCAGCCTCAGGGACAGGGTATTTACCGGGGAGCTGTTTTTT.

The gene calls are TRBV6-1 and TRBJ1-1, with D possibly matching TRBD1 (6 bases). CDR1 MNHNS and CDR2 SASEGT come from the germline V gene. Trimming left V 5 bases short and J 7 bases short, with 20 bases between. This CDR3 has 15 residues. The CDR3 DNA reads TGTGCCAGCAGTCCGACGCTAACAGGGTCGATTGAAGCTTTCTTT. Its translation: CASSPTLTGSIEAFF.

This clone was detected once. The chain is built from TRBV20-1 and TRBJ2-7; D unresolved. CDR1 is DFQATT and CDR2 is SNEGSKA in the germline V gene (reference sequence). Trimming took 4 bases from V and 4 from J, leaving 8 bases between them. CDR3 length: 11 amino acids. This CDR3 is CSAMDGYEQYF. CDR3 in DNA: TGCAGTGCTATGGACGGGTACGAGCAGTACTTC.

Comments on this clone: The sample holds other DNA sequences that translate to the same CDR3. The chain employs TRBV6-5 and TRBJ1-2; D unresolved. Germline V gene data show CDR1 as MNHEY and CDR2 as SVGAGI. The CDR3 totals 13 residues. V gave up 6 bases and J gave up 2 bases, with 10 bases separating them. Here the CDR3 reads CASSYDGNYGYTF. The CDR3 nucleotides read TGTGCCAGCAGCTATGACGGAAACTATGGCTACACCTTC.

For this clone: At the DNA level, this CDR3 is encoded by other sequences in the same sample as well. The chain is built from TRBV18 and TRBJ1-5; the D is unclear. V lost 2 bases to trimming and J lost 0 bases, with 11 bases between them. The CDR3 runs 16 residues. Per the germline V gene, CDR1 is KGHSH and CDR2 is LQKENI. CDR3 nucleotides: TGTGCCAGCTCACCATCGACACCTAATAGCAATCAGCCCCAGCATTTT. Amino acids: CASSPSTPNSNQPQHF.

The gene calls are TRBV30 and TRBJ1-2, with D perhaps matching TRBD1 (5 bases). The CDR3 length is 13 residues. Deletions cut 8 bases from V and 7 bases from J, with 20 bases between. Looked up from germline, CDR1 is GTSNPN and CDR2 is SVGIG (reference sequence). The CDR3 nucleotides read TGTGCCCGAGGAACGGGGGACGGGTTTGGCTACACCTTC. This codes for CARGTGDGFGYTF.

The rearrangement links TRBV6-1 to TRBJ2-1, with TRBD1 matching over 7 bases. This CDR3 is built from 15 residues. Germline CDR1 and CDR2: MNHNS and SASEGT. Trimming cost V 1 base and J 7 bases; bases outside gene matches: 7. In nucleotides, the CDR3 is TGTGCCAGCAGTGAAGTGGGCAGGGGGAAGAATGAGCAGTTCTTC. Its translation is CASSEVGRGKNEQFF.

A remark on this clone: The sample contains more than one DNA sequence encoding this CDR3. This chain links TRBV7-9 with TRBJ2-1, with D possibly being TRBD2 (6 bases). The CDR3 runs to 13 residues. V lost 5 bases and J lost 4, with 9 bases in between. Germline CDR1 is SEHNR and CDR2 is FQNEAQ (reference sequence). This CDR3 reads CASSLLAYNEQFF. Written as DNA, the CDR3 is TGTGCCAGCAGCCTCCTAGCGTACAATGAGCAGTTCTTC.